Below are 23 T cell receptor beta chains sequenced from a single sample in a study of T cells expressing NK-cell markers (dated by TCRdb to 2018 to 2021). The library was produced with 5' RACE. This sample was sequenced with an Illumina HiSeq 2000. Each entry corresponds to one CDR3 protein sequence from reads that TCRdb reprocessed, and DNA is not given. This sample's table carries over 200,000 distinct CDR3 sequences. 0.39% of the sample is taken by the ten largest. The sample comprised blood T cells: a sorted CD56 or NKG2C T cell subset, CD4+ or CD8+ T cells, or bulk PBMC T cells (not recorded which). The origin of the receptors is a man between 18 and 35 years old in good health. Donor details come from another sample of the same person, matched by shared clones.

CDR3 region: CASSLGRYEQYF. The chain combines TRBV5-1 with TRBJ2-7. Germline CDR1 SGHRS, CDR2 YFSETQ. The CDR3 runs 12 residues.

This rearrangement joins TRBV29-1 to TRBJ1-4; lacking DNA, the TRBD1 call made by TCRdb goes unchecked. Germline V gene lookup returns CDR1 SQVTM and CDR2 ANQGSEA. This CDR3 has 14 amino acids. CDR3 amino acids: CSVGDRPTNEKLFF.

The J gene is TRBJ2-1, the V gene TRBV10-3; TCRdb's D call of TRBD1 is untestable without DNA. CDR1 and CDR2 (germline): ENHRY, SYGVKD. The CDR3 contains 15 residues. CDR3: CAITSPSWPYNEQFF.

The CDR3 protein is CASSLSQVKGEQFF. The chain uses TRBV7-7 and TRBJ2-1. The CDR3 is 14 residues long. Germline lookup yields CDR1 SSHAT and CDR2 FNYEAQ (reference sequence).

The chain uses TRBV24-1 and TRBJ2-3; TCRdb reports TRBD1, a call that lacks DNA to check it against. Germline V gives CDR1 KGHDR, CDR2 SFDVKD. This CDR3 has 15 amino acids. CDR3 loop: CATSDRGQATDTQYF.

The rearrangement links TRBV5-1 to TRBJ2-7. Looked up from germline, CDR1 is SGHRS and CDR2 is YFSETQ. The CDR3 contains 12 residues. The CDR3: CASSLGGSEQYF. The variable domain in full, completed from reference TRBV5-1 and TRBJ2-7, reads KAGVTQTPRYLIKTRGQQVTLSCSPISGHRSVSWYQQTPGQGLQFLFEYFSETQRNKGNFPGRFSGRQFSNSRSEMNVSTLELGDSALYLCASSLGGSEQYFGPGTRLTVT.

The chain combines TRBV12-3 or TRBV12-4 with TRBJ2-7. The CDR3 totals 12 residues. The CDR3 spells CASSRTPYEQYF.

This sequence joins TRBV6-2 or TRBV6-3 and TRBJ2-3; TCRdb proposes TRBD2, but this gene call is untestable without DNA. The CDR3 loop spans 20 amino acids. CDR1 MNHEY and CDR2 SVGEGT come from the germline V gene. CDR3 sequence reads: CASSSSQLAGGLKRTDTQYF.

This sequence joins TRBV12-3 or TRBV12-4 and TRBJ1-5. The CDR3 spans 13 residues. The CDR3 protein is CASSRYSNQPQHF.

The rearrangement joins TRBV7-8 to TRBJ1-2; TCRdb picks TRBD1, but there is no DNA to check that call. Germline V CDR1 and CDR2: SGHVS, FQNEAQ. The CDR3 extends over 17 amino acids. The CDR3 loop reads CASSSITGGASLYGYTF.

J is TRBJ2-7 and V is TRBV7-2; the D call from TCRdb, TRBD1, cannot be confirmed without DNA. Looked up from germline, CDR1 is SGHTA and CDR2 is FQGNSA. The CDR3 has 15 residues. CDR3 amino acids: CASSLAPGQGNEQYF.

The genes are TRBV7-8 and TRBJ2-1; TCRdb calls TRBD2, which cannot be checked without DNA. The CDR3 totals 16 residues. Germline V lookup: CDR1 SGHVS, CDR2 FQNEAQ. The CDR3: CASTSLAGGPTNEQFF.

The chain recombines TRBV20-1 with TRBJ1-1. This CDR3 has 16 residues. Per the germline V gene, CDR1 is DFQATT and CDR2 is SNEGSKA (reference sequence). This CDR3 reads CSARGWGSPRSTEAFF.

The gene calls are TRBV18 and TRBJ1-5. The germline V gene encodes CDR1 KGHSH and CDR2 LQKENI. The CDR3 consists of 16 residues. The CDR3 region is CASSAGGGSSNQPQHF.

The rearrangement joins TRBV7-3 to TRBJ2-6; TCRdb indicates TRBD2, and absent DNA this call remains unverified. In germline, CDR1 is SGHTA, CDR2 FQGTGA. The CDR3 is 16 amino acids. CDR3 residues: CASSLGLPSGANVLTF.

The chain employs TRBV12-3 or TRBV12-4 and TRBJ2-2; TCRdb proposes TRBD2, but this gene call is untestable without DNA. The CDR3 extends over 14 amino acids. CDR3 region: CASNRREGTGELFF.

The chain combines TRBV29-1 with TRBJ2-1. CDR1 and CDR2 from the germline V gene are SQVTM and ANQGSEA. The CDR3 totals 12 residues. This CDR3 reads CSAELGYNEQFF.

This sequence joins TRBV20-1 and TRBJ2-5; TCRdb's D call, TRBD2, is unchecked because there is no DNA. Germline values: CDR1 DFQATT, CDR2 SNEGSKA (reference sequence). The CDR3 totals 14 residues. CDR3 in amino acids: CSATLAGRQGTQYF.

CDR3 region: CSARVVLADNEQFF. The rearrangement joins TRBV20-1 to TRBJ2-1; TCRdb calls TRBD2, which cannot be checked without DNA. From germline, CDR1 is DFQATT and CDR2 SNEGSKA (reference sequence). The CDR3 is 14 residues long.

The chain links TRBV19 to TRBJ1-5. The germline V gene has CDR1 LNHDA and CDR2 SQIVND (reference sequence). The CDR3 covers 18 residues. The CDR3 is CASRRSEISRYGNQPQHF.

The rearrangement links TRBV12-3 or TRBV12-4 to TRBJ2-1. The CDR3 loop spans 15 amino acids. The CDR3 loop is CASSPSVSSYNEQFF.

The chain couples TRBV7-2 to TRBJ2-1. CDR3 length: 11 residues. The germline V gene encodes CDR1 SGHTA and CDR2 FQGNSA. The CDR3 region is CASSIYSTQFF.

The chain employs TRBV29-1 and TRBJ2-3; absent DNA, TCRdb's TRBD1 call cannot be checked. Germline V CDR1 and CDR2: SQVTM, ANQGSEA. The CDR3 runs to 13 residues. The CDR3 loop is CSVWGRLTDTQYF.